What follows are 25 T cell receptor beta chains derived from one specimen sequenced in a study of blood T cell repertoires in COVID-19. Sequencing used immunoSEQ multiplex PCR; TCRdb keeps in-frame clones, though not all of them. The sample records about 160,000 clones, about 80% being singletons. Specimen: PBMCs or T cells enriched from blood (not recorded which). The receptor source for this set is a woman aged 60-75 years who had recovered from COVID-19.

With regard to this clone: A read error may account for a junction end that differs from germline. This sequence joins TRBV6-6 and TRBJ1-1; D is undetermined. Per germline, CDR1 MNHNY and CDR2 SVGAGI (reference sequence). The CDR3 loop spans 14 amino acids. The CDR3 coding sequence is TGTGCCAGCAATTACGACATATGGAACACTGAAGCTTTCTTT. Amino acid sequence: CASNYDIWNTEAFF.

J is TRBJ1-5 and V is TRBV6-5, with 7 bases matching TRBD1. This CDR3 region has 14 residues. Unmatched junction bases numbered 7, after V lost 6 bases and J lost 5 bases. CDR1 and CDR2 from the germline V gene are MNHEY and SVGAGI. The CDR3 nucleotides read TGTGCCAGCAGCGACAGGGATGGGGATCAGCCCCAGCATTTT. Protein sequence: CASSDRDGDQPQHF.

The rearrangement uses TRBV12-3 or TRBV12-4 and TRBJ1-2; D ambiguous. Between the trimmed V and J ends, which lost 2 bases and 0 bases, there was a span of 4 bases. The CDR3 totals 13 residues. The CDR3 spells CASSLSANYGYTF. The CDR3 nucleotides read TGTGCCAGCAGTTTATCAGCTAACTATGGCTACACCTTC.

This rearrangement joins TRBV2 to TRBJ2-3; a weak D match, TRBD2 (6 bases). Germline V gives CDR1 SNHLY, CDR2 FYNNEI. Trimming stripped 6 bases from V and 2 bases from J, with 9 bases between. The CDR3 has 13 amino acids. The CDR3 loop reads CASRRDFTDTQYF. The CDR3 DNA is TGTGCCAGCAGGAGGGACTTCACAGATACGCAGTATTTT. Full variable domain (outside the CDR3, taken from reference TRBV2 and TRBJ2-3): EPEVTQTPSHQVTQMGQEVILRCVPISNHLYFYWYRQILGQKVEFLVSFYNNEISEKSEIFDDQFSVERPDGSNFTLKIRSTKLEDSAMYFCASRRDFTDTQYFGPGTRLTVL.

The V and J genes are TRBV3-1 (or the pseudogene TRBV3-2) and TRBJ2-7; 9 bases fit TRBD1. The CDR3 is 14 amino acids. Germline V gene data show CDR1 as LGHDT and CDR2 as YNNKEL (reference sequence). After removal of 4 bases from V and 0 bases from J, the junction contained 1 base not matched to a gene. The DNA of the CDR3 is TGTGCCAGCAGCCGGACAGGGGTCTCCTACGAGCAGTACTTC. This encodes CASSRTGVSYEQYF.

CDR3 in amino acids: CASSVAGGAQNIQYF. The DNA for the CDR3 is TGTGCCAGCAGCGTAGCTGGAGGGGCTCAAAACATTCAGTACTTC. V usage is TRBV9 and J usage is TRBJ2-4, with D possibly being TRBD2 (6 bases). Germline assignment: CDR1 SGDLS and CDR2 YYNGEE. V shed 0 bases and J shed 5 bases, with 12 bases lying between them. The CDR3 loop spans 15 amino acids.

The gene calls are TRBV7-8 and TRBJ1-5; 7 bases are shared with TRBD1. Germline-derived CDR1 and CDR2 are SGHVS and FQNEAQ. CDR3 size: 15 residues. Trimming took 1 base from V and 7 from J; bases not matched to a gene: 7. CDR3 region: CASSLEFAGGQPQHF. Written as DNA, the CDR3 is TGTGCCAGCAGCTTAGAGTTCGCAGGGGGACAGCCCCAGCATTTT.

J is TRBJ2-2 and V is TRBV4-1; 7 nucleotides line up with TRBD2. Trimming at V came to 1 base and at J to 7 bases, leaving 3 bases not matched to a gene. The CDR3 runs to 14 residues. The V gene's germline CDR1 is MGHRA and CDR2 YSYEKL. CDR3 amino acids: CASSQVGGNGELFF. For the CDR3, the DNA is TGCGCCAGCAGCCAAGTGGGAGGGAACGGGGAGCTGTTTTTT.

The CDR3 spells CASSLLAGGPGANVLTF. As DNA, the CDR3 is TGTGCCAGCAGCTTACTCGCGGGGGGGCCTGGGGCCAACGTCCTGACTTTC. J is TRBJ2-6 and V is TRBV5-4; TRBD2 matches at 9 bases. Per germline, CDR1 SGHNT and CDR2 YYREEE (reference sequence). The CDR3 spans 17 residues. J was trimmed by 2 bases and V by 2 bases; bases with no gene match: 5.

The CDR3 spells CAWSVLAGNQPQHF. The DNA of the CDR3 is TGTGCCTGGAGTGTACTGGCAGGGAATCAGCCCCAGCATTTT. This chain uses TRBV30 with TRBJ1-5, with D possibly matching TRBD1 (5 bases). Between the trimmed V and J ends, which lost 0 bases and 4 bases, there was a span of 10 bases. CDR1 is GTSNPN, CDR2 SVGIG, per germline (reference sequence). This CDR3 has 14 amino acids.

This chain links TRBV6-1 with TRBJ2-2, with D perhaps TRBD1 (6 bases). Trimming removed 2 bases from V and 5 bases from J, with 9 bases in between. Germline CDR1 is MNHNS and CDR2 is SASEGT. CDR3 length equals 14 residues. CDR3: CASSELQGTGELFF. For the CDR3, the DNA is TGTGCCAGCAGTGAACTACAGGGTACCGGGGAGCTGTTTTTT.

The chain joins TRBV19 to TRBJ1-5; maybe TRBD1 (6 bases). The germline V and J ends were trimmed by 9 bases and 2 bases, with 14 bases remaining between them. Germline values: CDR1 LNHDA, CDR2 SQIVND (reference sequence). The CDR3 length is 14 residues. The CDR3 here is CARYRVRCNQPQHF. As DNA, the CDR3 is TGTGCCAGGTACAGGGTTCGTTGCAATCAGCCCCAGCATTTT.

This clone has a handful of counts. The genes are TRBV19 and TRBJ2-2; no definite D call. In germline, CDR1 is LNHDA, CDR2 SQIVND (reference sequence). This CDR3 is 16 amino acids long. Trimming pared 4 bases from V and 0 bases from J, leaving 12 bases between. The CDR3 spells CASSTLTKTNTGELFF. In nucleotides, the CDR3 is TGTGCCAGTAGTACCTTGACAAAGACGAACACCGGGGAGCTGTTTTTT.

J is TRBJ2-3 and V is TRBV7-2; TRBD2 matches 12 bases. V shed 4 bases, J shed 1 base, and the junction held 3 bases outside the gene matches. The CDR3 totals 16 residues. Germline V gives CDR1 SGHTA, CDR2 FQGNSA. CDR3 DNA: TGTGCCAGCAGCTCCGGGACTAGCGGGCGCACAGATACGCAGTATTTT. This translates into CASSSGTSGRTDTQYF.

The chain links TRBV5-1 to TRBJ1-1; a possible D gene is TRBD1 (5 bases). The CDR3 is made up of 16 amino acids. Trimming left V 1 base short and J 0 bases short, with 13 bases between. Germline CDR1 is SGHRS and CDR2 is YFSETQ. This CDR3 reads CASSLRGGTLNTEAFF. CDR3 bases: TGCGCCAGCAGCTTGAGGGGTGGCACCTTGAACACTGAAGCTTTCTTT.

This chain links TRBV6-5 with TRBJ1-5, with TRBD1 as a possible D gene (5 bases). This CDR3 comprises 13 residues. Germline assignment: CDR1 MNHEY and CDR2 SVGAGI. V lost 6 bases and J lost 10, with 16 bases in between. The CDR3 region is CASRAGLSVPQHF. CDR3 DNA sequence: TGTGCCAGCAGGGCGGGACTGTCAGTTCCCCAGCATTTT.

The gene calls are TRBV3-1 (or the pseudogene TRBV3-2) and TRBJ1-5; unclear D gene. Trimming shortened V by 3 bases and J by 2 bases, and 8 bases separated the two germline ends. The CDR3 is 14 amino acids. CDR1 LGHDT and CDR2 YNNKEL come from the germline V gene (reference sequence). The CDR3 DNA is TGTGCCAGCAGCCACGGGGAGGGCAATCAGCCCCAGCATTTT. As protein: CASSHGEGNQPQHF.

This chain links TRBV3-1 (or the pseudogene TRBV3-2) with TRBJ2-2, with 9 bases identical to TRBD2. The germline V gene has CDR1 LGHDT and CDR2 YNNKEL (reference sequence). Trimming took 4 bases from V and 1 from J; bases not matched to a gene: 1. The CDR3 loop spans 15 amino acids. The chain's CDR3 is CASSPLAGNTGELFF. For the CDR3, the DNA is TGTGCCAGCAGCCCACTAGCGGGGAACACCGGGGAGCTGTTTTTT.

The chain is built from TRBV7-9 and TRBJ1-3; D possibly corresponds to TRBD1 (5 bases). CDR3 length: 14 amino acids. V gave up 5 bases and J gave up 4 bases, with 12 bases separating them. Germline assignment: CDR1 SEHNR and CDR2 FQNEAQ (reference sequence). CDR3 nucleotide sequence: TGTGCCAGCAGCGCGGGGCTTGGGGGAAACACCATATATTTT. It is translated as CASSAGLGGNTIYF.

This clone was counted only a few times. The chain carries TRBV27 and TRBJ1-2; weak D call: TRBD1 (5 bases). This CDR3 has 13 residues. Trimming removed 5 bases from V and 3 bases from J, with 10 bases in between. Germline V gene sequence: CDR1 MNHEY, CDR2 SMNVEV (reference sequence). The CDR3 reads CASSQTADYGYTF. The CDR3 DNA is TGTGCCAGCAGTCAGACAGCAGACTATGGCTACACCTTC.

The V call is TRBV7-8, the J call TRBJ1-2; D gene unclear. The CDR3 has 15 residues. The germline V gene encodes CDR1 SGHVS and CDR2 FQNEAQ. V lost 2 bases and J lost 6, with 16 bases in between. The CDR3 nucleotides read TGTGCCAGCAGCTTACCAACTACACTCTTTGATGGCTACACCTTC. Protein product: CASSLPTTLFDGYTF.

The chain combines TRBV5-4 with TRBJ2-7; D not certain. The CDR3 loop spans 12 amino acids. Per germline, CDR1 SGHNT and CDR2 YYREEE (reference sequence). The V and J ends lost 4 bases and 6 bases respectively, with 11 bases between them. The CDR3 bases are TGTGCCAGCAGCCTGGCGGTTGGCGAGCAGTACTTC. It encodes CASSLAVGEQYF.

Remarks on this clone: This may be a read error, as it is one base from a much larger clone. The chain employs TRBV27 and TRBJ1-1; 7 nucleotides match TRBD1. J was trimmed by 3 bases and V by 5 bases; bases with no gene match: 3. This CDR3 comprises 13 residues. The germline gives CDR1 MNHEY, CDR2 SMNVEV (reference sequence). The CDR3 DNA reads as TGTGCCAGCAGTGCTGACAGGGACACTGAAGCTTTCTTT. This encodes CASSADRDTEAFF.

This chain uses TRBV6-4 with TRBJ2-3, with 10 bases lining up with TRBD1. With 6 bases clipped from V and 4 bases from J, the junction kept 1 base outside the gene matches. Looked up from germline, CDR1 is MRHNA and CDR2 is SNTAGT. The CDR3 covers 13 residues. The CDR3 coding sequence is TGTGCCAGCAGAGGACAGGGGGCAGATACGCAGTATTTT. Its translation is CASRGQGADTQYF.

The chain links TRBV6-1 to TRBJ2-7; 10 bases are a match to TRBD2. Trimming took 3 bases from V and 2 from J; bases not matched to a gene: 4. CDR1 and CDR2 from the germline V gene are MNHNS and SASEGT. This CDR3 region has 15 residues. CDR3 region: CASSDGLADAYEQYF. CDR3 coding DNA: TGTGCCAGCAGTGACGGACTAGCGGACGCCTACGAGCAGTACTTC.